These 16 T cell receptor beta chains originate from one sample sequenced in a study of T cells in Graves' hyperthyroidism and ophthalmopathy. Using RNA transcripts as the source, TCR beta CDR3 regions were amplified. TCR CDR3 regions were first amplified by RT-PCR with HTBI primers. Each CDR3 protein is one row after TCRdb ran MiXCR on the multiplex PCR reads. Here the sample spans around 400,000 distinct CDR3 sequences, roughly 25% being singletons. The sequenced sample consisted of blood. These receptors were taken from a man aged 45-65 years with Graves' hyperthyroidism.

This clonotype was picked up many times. CDR3 sequence: CASSFVGTGFPEAFF. In DNA, the CDR3 is TGTGCCAGCAGTTTTGTGGGCACGGGATTTCCTGAAGCTTTCTTT. The rearrangement joins TRBV28 to TRBJ1-1; no firm D call. CDR1 is MDHEN and CDR2 is SYDVKM in the germline V gene. The CDR3 runs 15 residues. Between the trimmed V and J ends, which lost 3 bases and 6 bases, there was a span of 17 bases.

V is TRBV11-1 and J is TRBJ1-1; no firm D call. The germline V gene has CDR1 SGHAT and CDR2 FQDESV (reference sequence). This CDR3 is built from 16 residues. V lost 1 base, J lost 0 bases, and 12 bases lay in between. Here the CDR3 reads CASSLGAANLNTEAFF. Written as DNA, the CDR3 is TGTGCCAGCAGCTTAGGGGCAGCCAATTTGAACACTGAAGCTTTCTTT.

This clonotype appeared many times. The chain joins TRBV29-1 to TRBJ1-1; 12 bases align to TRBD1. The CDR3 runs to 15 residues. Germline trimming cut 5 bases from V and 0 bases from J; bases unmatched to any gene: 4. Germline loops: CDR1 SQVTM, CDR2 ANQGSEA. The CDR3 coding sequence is TGCAGCGTTACCGGGACAGGGGGCATGAACACTGAAGCTTTCTTT. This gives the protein CSVTGTGGMNTEAFF.

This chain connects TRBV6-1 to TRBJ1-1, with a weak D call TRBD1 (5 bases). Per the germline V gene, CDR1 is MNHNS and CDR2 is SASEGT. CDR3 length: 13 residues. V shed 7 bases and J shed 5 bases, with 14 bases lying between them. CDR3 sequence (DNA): TGTGCCAGCAAAAACTCGGGGGGGACTGAAGCTTTCTTT. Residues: CASKNSGGTEAFF.

CDR3 sequence (DNA): TGTGCCAGCAGTGGGGGAGAGGGTGAAAAACTGTTTTTT. Translated: CASSGGEGEKLFF. The chain joins TRBV6-2 or TRBV6-3 to TRBJ1-4, with TRBD1 as a possible D gene (5 bases). CDR1 MNHEY and CDR2 SVGEGT come from the germline V gene. The CDR3 loop spans 13 amino acids. Trimming left V 5 bases short and J 7 bases short, with 11 bases between.

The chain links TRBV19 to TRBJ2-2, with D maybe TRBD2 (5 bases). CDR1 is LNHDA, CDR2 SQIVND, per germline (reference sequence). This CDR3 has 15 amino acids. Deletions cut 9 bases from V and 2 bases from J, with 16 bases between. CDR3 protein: CASGQRTPNTGELFF. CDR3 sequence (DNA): TGTGCCAGCGGGCAAAGGACTCCTAACACCGGGGAGCTGTTTTTT.

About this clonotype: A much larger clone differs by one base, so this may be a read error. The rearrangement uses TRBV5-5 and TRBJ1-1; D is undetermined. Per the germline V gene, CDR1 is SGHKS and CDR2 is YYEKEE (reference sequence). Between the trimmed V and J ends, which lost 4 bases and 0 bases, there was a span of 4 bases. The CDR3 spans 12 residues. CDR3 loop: CASSKMNTEAFF. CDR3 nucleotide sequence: TGTGCCAGCAGCAAGATGAACACTGAAGCTTTCTTT. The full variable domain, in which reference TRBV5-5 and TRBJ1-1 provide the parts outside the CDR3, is DAGVTQSPTHLIKTRGQQVTLRCSPISGHKSVSWYQQVLGQGPQFIFQYYEKEERGRGNFPDRFSARQFPNYSSELNVNALLLGDSALYLCASSKMNTEAFFGQGTRLTVV.

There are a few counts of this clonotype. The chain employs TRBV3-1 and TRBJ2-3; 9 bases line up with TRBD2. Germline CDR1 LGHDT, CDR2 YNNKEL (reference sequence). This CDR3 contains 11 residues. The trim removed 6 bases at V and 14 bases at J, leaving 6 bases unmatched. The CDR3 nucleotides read TGTGCCAGCAGTTCCGGGACTAGCTTGTATTTT. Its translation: CASSSGTSLYF.

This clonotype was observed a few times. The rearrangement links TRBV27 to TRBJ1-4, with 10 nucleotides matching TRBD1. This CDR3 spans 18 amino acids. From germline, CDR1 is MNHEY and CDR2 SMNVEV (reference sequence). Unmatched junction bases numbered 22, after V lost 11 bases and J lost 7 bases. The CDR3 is CAENPELDRGQLLEKLFF. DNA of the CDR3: TGTGCCGAGAACCCTGAACTCGACAGGGGGCAGCTGCTTGAAAAACTGTTTTTT.

CDR3 nucleotides: TGTGCCAGCAGTATGGCTAGCGGGAGGAACACCGGGGAGCTGTTTTTT. Protein: CASSMASGRNTGELFF. V gene TRBV6-2 or TRBV6-3 combines with J gene TRBJ2-2; TRBD2 matches 10 bases. Trimming removed 5 bases from V and 1 base from J; junction bases left unmatched: 4. This CDR3 is 16 amino acids long. Per the germline V gene, CDR1 is MNHEY and CDR2 is SVGEGT.

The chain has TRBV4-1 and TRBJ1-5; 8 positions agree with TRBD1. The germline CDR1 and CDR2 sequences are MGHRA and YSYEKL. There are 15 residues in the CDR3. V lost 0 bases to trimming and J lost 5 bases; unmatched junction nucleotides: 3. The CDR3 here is CASSQEGTGHQPQHF. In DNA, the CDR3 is TGCGCCAGCAGCCAAGAAGGGACAGGCCATCAGCCCCAGCATTTT.

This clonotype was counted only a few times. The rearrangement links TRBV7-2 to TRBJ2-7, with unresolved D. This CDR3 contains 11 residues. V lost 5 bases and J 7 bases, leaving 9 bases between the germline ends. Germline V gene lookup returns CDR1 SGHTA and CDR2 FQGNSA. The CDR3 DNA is TGTGCCAGCAGCATGACCCGGGAGCAGTACTTC. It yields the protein CASSMTREQYF.

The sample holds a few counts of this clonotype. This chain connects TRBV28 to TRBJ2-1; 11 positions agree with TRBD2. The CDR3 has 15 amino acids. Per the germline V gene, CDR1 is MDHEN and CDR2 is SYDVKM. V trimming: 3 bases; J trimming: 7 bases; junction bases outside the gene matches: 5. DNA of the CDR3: TGTGCCAGCAGTTTGAGGCCTAGCGGGGGGAATGAGCAGTTCTTC. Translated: CASSLRPSGGNEQFF.

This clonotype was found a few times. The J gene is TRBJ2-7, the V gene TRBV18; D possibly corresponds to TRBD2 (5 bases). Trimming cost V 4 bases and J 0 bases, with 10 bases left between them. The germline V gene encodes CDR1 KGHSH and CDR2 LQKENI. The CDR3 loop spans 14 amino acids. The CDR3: CASSQDSNSYEQYF. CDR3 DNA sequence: TGTGCCAGCTCACAGGACTCAAACTCCTACGAGCAGTACTTC.

CDR3 region: CASSWGGAQGTEAFF. Here the CDR3 DNA reads TGCGCCAGCAGCTGGGGCGGGGCTCAGGGCACTGAAGCTTTCTTT. The rearrangement uses TRBV5-1 and TRBJ1-1; weak D call: TRBD1 (5 bases). Germline V lookup: CDR1 SGHRS, CDR2 YFSETQ. Trimming stripped 3 bases from V and 4 bases from J, with 16 bases between. CDR3 size: 15 residues.

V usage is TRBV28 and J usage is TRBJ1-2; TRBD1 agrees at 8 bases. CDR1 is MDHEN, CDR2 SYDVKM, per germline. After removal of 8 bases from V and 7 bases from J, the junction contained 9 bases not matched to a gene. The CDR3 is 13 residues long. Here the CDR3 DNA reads TGTGCCAGCCACTCCGGGACAGGTAGTGGCTACACCTTC. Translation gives CASHSGTGSGYTF.